The 26 T cell receptor beta chains listed next were all sequenced from one sample in a study of cytomegalovirus exposure and HLA in healthy donors. The PCR was carried out with 60 Vbeta primers and 13 Jbeta primers. Profiled with immunoSEQ multiplex PCR; TCRdb holds only in-frame clones, not every one. Here the sample spans 150,000 or so clones, over 65% being singletons. Sequencing was performed on PBMCs. These receptors were obtained from a woman between 40 and 50 years old in good health and CMV-seronegative.

The genes are TRBV10-1 and TRBJ1-2, with a possible D match to TRBD1 (5 bases). The V gene's germline CDR1 is WNHNN and CDR2 SYGVQD (reference sequence). The CDR3 loop spans 14 amino acids. The V gene lost 0 bases and the J gene lost 5 bases, with 10 bases spanning the gap. DNA of the CDR3: TGCGCCAGCAGTGAGTCGACAGACCCATATGGCTACACCTTC. Protein: CASSESTDPYGYTF.

The chain recombines TRBV28 with TRBJ1-1; 8 bases fit TRBD1. This CDR3 is built from 15 residues. Trimming took 6 bases from V and 2 from J; bases not matched to a gene: 8. CDR1 and CDR2 from the germline V gene are MDHEN and SYDVKM. The CDR3 region has the DNA TGTGCCAGCAGACAGCAGGGGGCGCTAAACACTGAAGCTTTCTTT. It specifies CASRQQGALNTEAFF.

The V call is TRBV13, the J call TRBJ2-1; possibly TRBD2 for D (5 bases). V was clipped by 3 bases and J by 5 bases, with 17 bases between them. The CDR3 totals 16 residues. Germline loops: CDR1 PRHDT, CDR2 FYEKMQ (reference sequence). The CDR3 DNA is TGTGCCAGCAGCTTCTTTCGAGCCCAAGCGGACAATGAGCAGTTCTTC. Translated, it gives CASSFFRAQADNEQFF.

The chain is built from TRBV28 and TRBJ2-5; TRBD2 might be the D (6 bases). Looked up from germline, CDR1 is MDHEN and CDR2 is SYDVKM. V lost 4 bases and J 5 bases, leaving 14 bases between the germline ends. This CDR3 is built from 14 residues. The CDR3 reads CASSSPGTGETQYF. In nucleotides, the CDR3 is TGTGCCAGCAGTTCACCTGGGACTGGGGAGACCCAGTACTTC.

The rearrangement joins TRBV5-4 to TRBJ1-4; TRBD1 might be the D (6 bases). The CDR3 is 15 residues long. Germline CDR1 SGHNT, CDR2 YYREEE (reference sequence). Trimming removed 2 bases at V and 7 bases at J, with 15 bases between. The CDR3 region is CASSFTGGLGEKLFF. The CDR3 DNA follows: TGTGCCAGCAGCTTTACGGGGGGGCTGGGTGAAAAACTGTTTTTT.

The chain uses TRBV1 and TRBJ2-3; the D call in the table, TRBD1, was not verified against the DNA. TRBV1 corresponds to a pseudogene. The CDR3 length is 19 residues. Written as DNA, the CDR3 is TGCACCAGCAGCCTTCCCAAACCGGGACAGGGTTATCACACAGATACGCAGTATTTT. This sequence encodes CTSSLPKPGQGYHTDTQYF.

V usage is TRBV15 and J usage is TRBJ2-7, with TRBD2 as a possible D gene (5 bases). V was shortened by 0 bases and J by 2 bases, with 17 bases between the two germline ends. The CDR3 is made up of 17 amino acids. Germline V lookup: CDR1 LNHNV, CDR2 YYDKDF (reference sequence). The CDR3 sequence is CATSRDDYEGGAYEQYF. The CDR3 region has the DNA TGTGCCACCAGCAGAGATGATTATGAGGGCGGCGCCTACGAGCAGTACTTC.

The V gene is TRBV5-1, the J gene TRBJ2-1, with 11 bases identical to TRBD2. J gave up 7 bases and V 0 bases, and 3 bases lay outside the gene matches. Germline assignment: CDR1 SGHRS and CDR2 YFSETQ. The CDR3 covers 15 residues. CDR3 loop: CASSLGASGGNEQFF. Written as DNA, the CDR3 is TGCGCCAGCAGCTTGGGGGCTAGCGGGGGGAATGAGCAGTTCTTC.

This clone has more than one count but fewer than ten. This chain links TRBV7-9 with TRBJ1-2; D gene uncertain. With 7 bases removed from V and 1 base from J, the gap between germline ends came to 19 bases. Germline V gene sequence: CDR1 SEHNR, CDR2 FQNEAQ (reference sequence). This CDR3 has 16 amino acids. For the CDR3, the DNA is TGTGCCAGCACCCTAGGGAGAGCAGGTCTTAACTATGGCTACACCTTC. Encoded protein: CASTLGRAGLNYGYTF.

The chain joins TRBV27 to TRBJ2-1; 8 nucleotides line up with TRBD1. Germline values: CDR1 MNHEY, CDR2 SMNVEV (reference sequence). V dropped 8 bases and J dropped 15; count of bases not matched to a gene: 18. This CDR3 contains 14 residues. DNA for the CDR3: TGTGCCAGCTCAGCTACTGCCCAGGGGGCTCGTGGGTTCTTC. It is translated as CASSATAQGARGFF.

The count of this clone is one. The chain recombines TRBV11-3 with TRBJ1-3; D is possibly TRBD1 (6 bases). V was pared by 0 bases and J by 0 bases, with 9 bases between. This CDR3 has 16 amino acids. The germline V gene encodes CDR1 SGHNT and CDR2 YENEEA. In DNA, the CDR3 is TGTGCCAGCAGCTTAGACAGGGACAACTCTGGAAACACCATATATTTT. This codes for CASSLDRDNSGNTIYF.

This clone was seen a handful of times. The chain links TRBV7-8 to TRBJ2-3, with TRBD2 identical over 8 bases. Germline V lookup: CDR1 SGHVS, CDR2 FQNEAQ. The CDR3 is 16 amino acids. Trimming removed 0 bases from V and 2 bases from J; junction bases left unmatched: 4. In nucleotides, the CDR3 is TGTGCCAGCAGCTTAGCAGCGGGGGCCACCACAGATACGCAGTATTTT. The encoded protein is CASSLAAGATTDTQYF.

This chain joins TRBV5-1 and TRBJ1-1; tentative D call: TRBD1 (5 bases). Per the germline V gene, CDR1 is SGHRS and CDR2 is YFSETQ. This CDR3 spans 13 amino acids. V was clipped by 1 base and J by 5 bases, with 9 bases between them. The CDR3 region has the DNA TGCGCCAGCAGCTTGTCCGACAGAACTGAAGCTTTCTTT. This gives the protein CASSLSDRTEAFF.

Only a few counts were recorded for this clone. The chain has TRBV6-1 and TRBJ1-4; the D is unclear. This CDR3 contains 11 residues. Looked up from germline, CDR1 is MNHNS and CDR2 is SASEGT. Trimming took off 4 bases at V and 8 bases at J, with 5 bases between the two ends. CDR3 nucleotide sequence: TGTGCCAGCAGTGCGAGAGAAAAACTGTTTTTT. Translating it yields CASSAREKLFF.

The chain has TRBV10-3 and TRBJ2-3; TRBD1 matches at 9 bases. The V segment lost 4 bases and the J segment 6 bases; nucleotides outside the gene matches: 8. The CDR3 is 15 residues long. The germline gives CDR1 ENHRY, CDR2 SYGVKD. Here the CDR3 DNA reads TGTGCCATCAGTGTCATCAGGACAGGGGATGATACGCAGTATTTT. This encodes CAISVIRTGDDTQYF.

This chain uses TRBV6-5 with TRBJ2-7; TRBD1 is a possible D gene (6 bases). The CDR3 contains 14 residues. V lost 4 bases and J lost 2, with 12 bases in between. CDR1 MNHEY and CDR2 SVGAGI come from the germline V gene. Here the CDR3 reads CASSSGVGAYEQYF. CDR3 bases: TGTGCCAGCAGTTCAGGGGTAGGCGCCTACGAGCAGTACTTC.

This clone was seen a single time. The rearrangement links TRBV5-4 to TRBJ2-4, with D perhaps matching TRBD1 (6 bases). The germline CDR1 and CDR2 sequences are SGHNT and YYREEE (reference sequence). CDR3 size: 14 residues. Trimming removed 2 bases from V and 1 base from J, with 7 bases in between. CDR3 bases: TGTGCCAGCAGCTTCACAGGGGCCAAAAACATTCAGTACTTC. Translating gives CASSFTGAKNIQYF.

V is TRBV6-1 and J is TRBJ2-5; weak D call: TRBD1 (5 bases). Germline lookup yields CDR1 MNHNS and CDR2 SASEGT. The CDR3 is made up of 13 amino acids. V lost 4 bases and J lost 4, with 10 bases in between. The CDR3 DNA sequence: TGTGCCAGCAGTGCGACAGTAACAGAGACCCAGTACTTC. It yields the protein CASSATVTETQYF.

This chain connects TRBV5-6 to TRBJ2-7; D call uncertain. V was shortened by 3 bases and J by 11 bases, with 15 bases between the two germline ends. The CDR3 runs 12 residues. Germline V gene sequence: CDR1 SGHDT, CDR2 YYEEEE. CDR3 coding DNA: TGTGCCAGCAGCTCGTCCCCCCCCTATGAGTACTTC. This codes for CASSSSPPYEYF. The complete variable domain, with remaining parts taken from reference TRBV5-6 and TRBJ2-7, reads DAGVTQSPTHLIKTRGQQVTLRCSPKSGHDTVSWYQQALGQGPQFIFQYYEEEERQRGNFPDRFSGHQFPNYSSELNVNALLLGDSALYLCASSSSPPYEYFGPGTRLTVT.

This clone has a handful of counts. The chain links TRBV5-1 to TRBJ2-1; the D is unclear. There are 15 residues in the CDR3. CDR1 SGHRS and CDR2 YFSETQ come from the germline V gene. V lost 6 bases and J lost 1, with 14 bases in between. This chain's CDR3 is CASNSRLGSYNEQFF. For the CDR3, the DNA is TGCGCCAGCAACTCGCGGCTGGGTTCCTACAATGAGCAGTTCTTC. Combining the CDR3 with reference TRBV5-1 and TRBJ2-1 gives the whole variable domain KAGVTQTPRYLIKTRGQQVTLSCSPISGHRSVSWYQQTPGQGLQFLFEYFSETQRNKGNFPGRFSGRQFSNSRSEMNVSTLELGDSALYLCASNSRLGSYNEQFFGPGTRLTVL.

The chain couples TRBV30 to TRBJ1-1; maybe TRBD1 (5 bases). The CDR3 totals 12 residues. Germline CDR1 is GTSNPN and CDR2 is SVGIG (reference sequence). Trimming removed 4 bases from V and 8 bases from J, with 14 bases in between. The DNA of the CDR3 is TGTGCCTGGACCGGGGGTGCAGAAGAAGCTTTCTTT. Amino acid sequence: CAWTGGAEEAFF.

This clone was detected a few times. The genes are TRBV20-1 and TRBJ1-3; D ambiguous. With 6 bases removed from V and 2 bases from J, the gap between germline ends came to 5 bases. Germline V gene lookup returns CDR1 DFQATT and CDR2 SNEGSKA (reference sequence). CDR3 length equals 11 residues. CDR3 bases: TGCAGTGCGAGCCCTGGAAACACCATATATTTT. Its translation: CSASPGNTIYF.

The rearrangement uses TRBV27 and TRBJ2-7; TRBD1 agrees at 7 bases. CDR1 is MNHEY, CDR2 SMNVEV, per germline (reference sequence). This CDR3 comprises 14 residues. Trimming cost V 6 bases and J 2 bases; bases outside gene matches: 7. The CDR3 protein is CASRSTGPTYEQYF. The CDR3 DNA reads TGTGCCAGCAGATCGACAGGGCCAACCTACGAGCAGTACTTC.

The chain combines TRBV6-6 with TRBJ1-1; 8 bases match TRBD1. The trim removed 2 bases at V and 0 bases at J, leaving 5 bases unmatched. Germline V lookup: CDR1 MNHNY, CDR2 SVGAGI (reference sequence). CDR3 length: 16 amino acids. The CDR3 loop reads CASSYPWTGMNTEAFF. The DNA of the CDR3 is TGTGCCAGCAGTTACCCCTGGACAGGGATGAACACTGAAGCTTTCTTT.

The chain is built from TRBV27 and TRBJ1-3; no clear D gene. CDR1 is MNHEY and CDR2 is SMNVEV in the germline V gene (reference sequence). The CDR3 runs 15 residues. Trimming stripped 6 bases from V and 4 bases from J, with 16 bases between. In DNA, the CDR3 is TGTGCCAGCAGCCGCCAGGTGGAAAGGGGAAACACCATATATTTT. Translating it yields CASSRQVERGNTIYF.

The V and J genes are TRBV5-1 and TRBJ2-2, with 15 bases that match TRBD2. The CDR3 contains 17 residues. V shed 4 bases and J 6 bases; nucleotides not matched to a gene: 7. Germline loops: CDR1 SGHRS, CDR2 YFSETQ. The CDR3 sequence is CASSPGTSGRIAGELFF. The CDR3 DNA follows: TGCGCCAGCAGCCCAGGGACTAGCGGGAGGATCGCCGGGGAGCTGTTTTTT. Complete variable domain (other parts from reference TRBV5-1 and TRBJ2-2): KAGVTQTPRYLIKTRGQQVTLSCSPISGHRSVSWYQQTPGQGLQFLFEYFSETQRNKGNFPGRFSGRQFSNSRSEMNVSTLELGDSALYLCASSPGTSGRIAGELFFGEGSRLTVL.